A selection of T cell receptor beta chains follows, all from one sample in a study of blood T cell repertoires in COVID-19. The table came from immunoSEQ multiplex PCR; TCRdb's copy has only in-frame clones and leaves some out. The sample holds 55,000 to 80,000 clones, more than 75% seen once. Sequencing was carried out using peripheral blood. The receptors stem from a woman aged 65 to 85 with acute or convalescent COVID-19. Both conserved end residues are part of each CDR3. A D gene is named only where the DNA matches it firmly. Expanded clones are given a class, and other clones once, few, many or no size at all.

d_gene	abundance	v_gene	j_gene	CDR3nt	CDR3aa
TRBD1	few	TRBV25-1	TRBJ1-6	TGTGCCAGCAGTGAATATCGTCGCGGGACAGGGAATTCACCCCTCCACTTT	CASSEYRRGTGNSPLHF
.	few	TRBV3-1/TRBV3-2	TRBJ1-1	TGTGCCAGCAGCCAAGACAACCGGGGGAAAGCTTTCTTT	CASSQDNRGKAFF
.	.	TRBV7-7	TRBJ2-7	TGTGCCAGCAGCCCCGGACAAGACTACGAGCAGTACTTC	CASSPGQDYEQYF
.	.	TRBV4-1	TRBJ1-6	TGCGCCAGCAGCCAAGGCTTTAGGACTAATAATTCACCCCTCCACTTT	CASSQGFRTNNSPLHF
TRBD2	.	TRBV5-1	TRBJ2-7	TGCGCCAGCAGCTTGGATCGGGGGGTTTACGAGCAGTACTTC	CASSLDRGVYEQYF
.	.	TRBV18	TRBJ1-2	TGTGCCAGCTCACCACCTCAGGGAAATGGCTACACCTTC	CASSPPQGNGYTF
TRBD1	.	TRBV3-1/TRBV3-2	TRBJ2-6	TGTGCCAGCAGCCAAGGAGGACAGGAGCCCTTCGTTGGGGCCAACGTCCTGACTTTC	CASSQGGQEPFVGANVLTF
.	.	TRBV9	TRBJ2-1	TGTGCCAGCAGCGAGGGGGTGGGTCTCTCCTACAATGAGCAGTTCTTC	CASSEGVGLSYNEQFF
TRBD1	.	TRBV6-5	TRBJ1-2	TGTGCCAGCAGTTACTCGGGGACAGGGGCTAACTATGGCTACACCTTC	CASSYSGTGANYGYTF
.	.	TRBV20-1	TRBJ2-4	TGCAGTGCCGACAAGGGGGACATTCAGTACTTC	CSADKGDIQYF
TRBD1	few	TRBV7-2	TRBJ2-1	TGTGCCAGCAGCTTAGTGGGGACAGGGAATGAGCAGTTCTTC	CASSLVGTGNEQFF
TRBD1	.	TRBV14	TRBJ2-7	TGTGCCAGCAGCCAAGCTAACAGGGGCGGCGAGCAGTACTTC	CASSQANRGGEQYF
.	.	TRBV28	TRBJ2-1	TGTGCCAGCAGTTTCCCCCCCTTGTACAATGAGCAGTTCTTC	CASSFPPLYNEQFF
TRBD2	.	TRBV10-3	TRBJ2-3	TGTGCCATCAGTGCTGGGACTAGCGGGGCGCTGGATACGCAGTATTTT	CAISAGTSGALDTQYF
.	.	TRBV11-2	TRBJ1-5	TGTGCCAGCAGCTTAGTCACGGACAGCCGGTCTTGGCCCCAGCATTTT	CASSLVTDSRSWPQHF
.	.	TRBV7-9	TRBJ2-7	TGTGCCAGCAGCTTATTAAGGACGGGAGCCTCCTACGAGCAGTACTTC	CASSLLRTGASYEQYF
TRBD1	.	TRBV5-1	TRBJ1-2	TGCGCCAGCAAAGGGACAGGGAGTCCCCAGGGCTACACCTTC	CASKGTGSPQGYTF
.	.	TRBV5-1	TRBJ2-7	TGCGCCAGCAGCTTGACAGGGAGGGTTTCCTACGAGCAGTACTTC	CASSLTGRVSYEQYF
.	.	TRBV5-1	TRBJ1-1	TGCGCCAGCAGCTTGAAACCAGGGGATAATGAAGCTTTCTTT	CASSLKPGDNEAFF
TRBD1	.	TRBV5-1	TRBJ1-5	TGCGCCAGCAGCACCGGACAGGGCTCTCAGCCCCAGCATTTT	CASSTGQGSQPQHF
TRBD2	once	TRBV19	TRBJ2-2	TGTGCCAGTAGTACGACGAGCTTTAAGGCGGGAGTGCACACCGGGGAGCTGTTTTTT	CASSTTSFKAGVHTGELFF
.	.	TRBV11-1	TRBJ1-6	TGTGCCAGCAGCGCCTGGGGAGTTAATTCACCCCTCCACTTT	CASSAWGVNSPLHF
TRBD1	few	TRBV2	TRBJ2-6	TGTGCCAGCAGTCGACAGGGGCCGCTCTTGGGGGCCAACGTCCTGACTTTC	CASSRQGPLLGANVLTF
.	.	TRBV10-3	TRBJ1-1	TGTGCCATCAGTACCCCGACAGGTAACACTGAAGCTTTCTTT	CAISTPTGNTEAFF
TRBD1	.	TRBV10-3	TRBJ2-2	TGTGCCATCAAGGGACAGGGGACGGCAGCCGGGGAGCTGTTTTTT	CAIKGQGTAAGELFF
TRBD2	few	TRBV2	TRBJ2-7	TGTGCCAGCAGTGATGCCGGGACTAAAACTTACGAGCAGTACTTC	CASSDAGTKTYEQYF